The 23 T cell receptor beta chains listed next were all sequenced from one sample in a study of cytomegalovirus exposure and HLA in healthy donors. A multiplex PCR was run with 60 Vbeta primers and 13 Jbeta primers. This table comes from immunoSEQ multiplex PCR, and its TCRdb copy is limited to in-frame clones, with some not included. The repertoire holds some 200,000 clones, with roughly 76% as singletons. The sequenced sample consisted of PBMCs. All receptors come from a man aged 35-49 years in good health and CMV-seropositive.

CDR3: CASRAAPPSSYEQYF. The CDR3 coding sequence is TGTGCCAGCAGGGCGGCACCTCCGAGCTCCTACGAGCAGTACTTC. The V call is TRBV11-3, the J call TRBJ2-7; D call uncertain. Trimming shortened V by 6 bases and J by 0 bases, and 15 bases separated the two germline ends. Germline V gene sequence: CDR1 SGHNT, CDR2 YENEEA. CDR3 length: 15 residues.

The CDR3 region has the DNA TGTGCCAGCAGTTTATCACAGGGGCTGGGGGAGACCCAGTACTTC. Protein: CASSLSQGLGETQYF. The gene calls are TRBV27 and TRBJ2-5; 7 bases agree with TRBD1. Trimming cost V 0 bases and J 5 bases; bases outside gene matches: 6. Per germline, CDR1 MNHEY and CDR2 SMNVEV (reference sequence). This CDR3 region has 15 residues.

V gene TRBV6-5 combines with J gene TRBJ2-2; tentatively, D is TRBD2 (5 bases). The germline V gene encodes CDR1 MNHEY and CDR2 SVGAGI. The CDR3 is 13 amino acids. Trimming took off 8 bases at V and 4 bases at J, with 11 bases between the two ends. The CDR3: CASGLAGTGELFF. The CDR3 region has the DNA TGTGCCAGCGGATTGGCGGGCACCGGGGAGCTGTTTTTT.

The chain combines TRBV5-4 with TRBJ2-1; 7 bases agree with TRBD2. Germline V gives CDR1 SGHNT, CDR2 YYREEE (reference sequence). The CDR3 sequence is 15 residues long. V lost 3 bases to trimming and J lost 5 bases; unmatched junction nucleotides: 8. The CDR3 loop is CASSSGVAGHNEQFF. The CDR3 nucleotides read TGTGCCAGCAGCTCCGGGGTAGCGGGCCACAATGAGCAGTTCTTC.

This rearrangement joins TRBV6-6 to TRBJ2-5; D may be TRBD1 (5 bases). The J call may be wrong; the DNA end is better matched by TRBJ2-7. The CDR3 has 10 amino acids. Germline loops: CDR1 MNHNY, CDR2 SVGAGI (reference sequence). The CDR3 bases are TGTGCCGCTCAGGGTTACGAGCAGTACTTC. Encoded protein: CAAQGYEQYF.

The V call is TRBV9, the J call TRBJ2-5; TRBD1 is a possible D gene (6 bases). The CDR3 is 16 amino acids. The germline CDR1 and CDR2 sequences are SGDLS and YYNGEE. V gave up 0 bases and J gave up 5 bases, with 17 bases separating them. CDR3 sequence reads: CASSVVGDRRLETQYF. The CDR3 coding sequence is TGTGCCAGCAGCGTAGTGGGAGACAGGCGGCTGGAGACCCAGTACTTC.

The rearrangement uses TRBV5-4 and TRBJ2-3; 8 nucleotides match TRBD2. Per the germline V gene, CDR1 is SGHNT and CDR2 is YYREEE (reference sequence). The CDR3 runs 17 residues. The V segment lost 3 bases and the J segment 1 base; nucleotides outside the gene matches: 10. The CDR3 spells CASSSRGTGGGTDTQYF. The CDR3 DNA is TGTGCCAGCAGCTCCCGCGGTACGGGGGGGGGCACAGATACGCAGTATTTT.

J is TRBJ1-1 and V is TRBV11-2, with a possible D match to TRBD1 (5 bases). The V gene lost 4 bases and the J gene lost 5 bases, with 11 bases spanning the gap. This CDR3 comprises 13 residues. Per germline, CDR1 SGHAT and CDR2 FQNNGV. CDR3 sequence reads: CASSWGGRTEAFF. CDR3 DNA: TGTGCCAGCAGCTGGGGGGGTAGGACTGAAGCTTTCTTT.

V and J are TRBV11-3 and TRBJ2-7; 7 nucleotides align to TRBD1. Germline-derived CDR1 and CDR2 are SGHNT and YENEEA. Trimming cost V 6 bases and J 2 bases; bases outside gene matches: 4. The CDR3 spans 13 residues. The CDR3 here is CASSPGTAYEQYF. CDR3 nucleotide sequence: TGTGCCAGCAGTCCCGGGACAGCCTACGAGCAGTACTTC. Complete variable domain (other parts from reference TRBV11-3 and TRBJ2-7): EAGVVQSPRYKIIEKKQPVAFWCNPISGHNTLYWYLQNLGQGPELLIRYENEEAVDDSQLPKDRFSAERLKGVDSTLKIQPAELGDSAVYLCASSPGTAYEQYFGPGTRLTVT.

The V and J genes are TRBV29-1 and TRBJ2-7, with D perhaps TRBD2 (5 bases). V gave up 3 bases and J gave up 0 bases, with 12 bases separating them. Germline V CDR1 and CDR2: SQVTM, ANQGSEA. There are 14 residues in the CDR3. This CDR3 is CSVDPGVSSYEQYF. The CDR3 DNA follows: TGCAGCGTTGACCCCGGGGTGAGCTCCTACGAGCAGTACTTC.

The rearrangement uses TRBV18 and TRBJ2-3, with D possibly matching TRBD2 (8 bases). CDR1 and CDR2 (germline): KGHSH, LQKENI. The CDR3 totals 21 residues. The ends were cut back, 3 bases at V and 3 bases at J, with 31 bases in the middle. In DNA, the CDR3 is TGTGCCAGCTCACCGTCGACAGGGCATCGGGCCGGGGGGGCCGGAACAGATACGCAGTATTTT. This sequence encodes CASSPSTGHRAGGAGTDTQYF.

The rearrangement uses TRBV12-2 and TRBJ1-3. TRBV12-2 is a pseudogene. This CDR3 region has 16 residues. CDR3 amino acids: CASRLSTPVSGNTIYF. The CDR3 DNA reads TGTGCAAGTCGCTTAAGTACCCCGGTATCTGGAAACACCATATATTTT.

CDR3 amino acids: CASSPSLGALDEKLFF. CDR3 bases: TGTGCCAGCAGTCCCTCGTTGGGGGCGTTGGACGAAAAACTGTTTTTT. The genes are TRBV28 and TRBJ1-4, with D possibly being TRBD1 (6 bases). The V end lost 5 bases, the J end lost 8 bases, and 21 bases lay between the germline ends. CDR1 and CDR2 from the germline V gene are MDHEN and SYDVKM. The CDR3 length is 16 residues.

This chain links TRBV27 with TRBJ2-1; perhaps TRBD1 as D (5 bases). V lost 9 bases, J lost 3 bases, and 9 bases lay in between. This CDR3 is built from 12 residues. Germline CDR1 MNHEY, CDR2 SMNVEV (reference sequence). CDR3 residues: CASHRNYNEQFF. CDR3 nucleotides: TGTGCCAGTCACAGGAACTACAATGAGCAGTTCTTC.

About this clone itself: Other DNA sequences within the sample encode an identical CDR3. The chain is built from TRBV19 and TRBJ2-5, with TRBD2 identical over 14 bases. The CDR3 covers 15 residues. Germline V gene lookup returns CDR1 LNHDA and CDR2 SQIVND (reference sequence). The V segment lost 4 bases and the J segment 5 bases; nucleotides outside the gene matches: 3. The CDR3 coding sequence is TGTGCCAGTAGTACCGGACTAGCGGGGGGCGAGACCCAGTACTTC. It codes for CASSTGLAGGETQYF. Based on the CDR3 plus reference TRBV19 and TRBJ2-5, the full variable domain is DGGITQSPKYLFRKEGQNVTLSCEQNLNHDAMYWYRQDPGQGLRLIYYSQIVNDFQKGDIAEGYSVSREKKESFPLTVTSAQKNPTAFYLCASSTGLAGGETQYFGPGTRLLVL.

The chain joins TRBV6-7 to TRBJ1-5; D gene ambiguous. Being an ORF, TRBV6-7 has a function that is uncertain. With 5 bases removed from V and 6 bases from J, the gap between germline ends came to 14 bases. The CDR3 runs 14 residues. The CDR3 DNA follows: TGTGCCAGCAGTGCGGCCAGCCTCCTTCAGCCCCAGCATTTT. Protein: CASSAASLLQPQHF.

The rearrangement joins TRBV19 to TRBJ2-2, with TRBD1 matching 8 bases. The CDR3 covers 16 residues. Germline CDR1 and CDR2: LNHDA and SQIVND (reference sequence). Germline trimming cut 5 bases from V and 2 bases from J; bases unmatched to any gene: 7. In DNA, the CDR3 is TGTGCCAGTAGTCTAACGACAGGGGCAAACACCGGGGAGCTGTTTTTT. It is translated as CASSLTTGANTGELFF. Using reference TRBV19 and TRBJ2-2 for the parts outside the CDR3, the full variable domain is DGGITQSPKYLFRKEGQNVTLSCEQNLNHDAMYWYRQDPGQGLRLIYYSQIVNDFQKGDIAEGYSVSREKKESFPLTVTSAQKNPTAFYLCASSLTTGANTGELFFGEGSRLTVL.

This clone was found once. One end of the junction is discordant with germline, which a read error may explain. The chain carries TRBV7-8 and TRBJ1-5; 7 bases line up with TRBD1. The germline CDR1 and CDR2 sequences are SGHVS and FQNEAQ. The CDR3 extends over 14 amino acids. CDR3 residues: CASSRDRVNRPQHF. CDR3 in DNA: TGTGCCAGCAGCCGCGACAGGGTCAATCGGCCCCAGCATTTT.

The J gene is TRBJ1-1, the V gene TRBV30, with 8 nucleotides matching TRBD1. Germline CDR1 reads GTSNPN; CDR2 reads SVGIG (reference sequence). The CDR3 extends over 13 amino acids. Unmatched junction bases numbered 6, after V lost 4 bases and J lost 5 bases. Written as DNA, the CDR3 is TGTGCCTGGAAAAAACAGGGGGTAACTGAAGCTTTCTTT. Its protein is CAWKKQGVTEAFF.

The chain joins TRBV7-8 to TRBJ2-7, with 7 positions matching TRBD2. Germline V gene data show CDR1 as SGHVS and CDR2 as FQNEAQ. The CDR3 contains 14 residues. Trimming at V came to 6 bases and at J to 4 bases, leaving 9 bases not matched to a gene. The CDR3 DNA reads TGTGCCAGCAGGGACTGGGACTATCAGTACGAGCAGTACTTC. It yields the protein CASRDWDYQYEQYF.

The chain carries TRBV10-2 and TRBJ2-7; D may be TRBD1 (6 bases). Germline V gene sequence: CDR1 WSHSY, CDR2 SAAADI. The CDR3 extends over 13 amino acids. Trimming shortened V by 4 bases and J by 0 bases, and 7 bases separated the two germline ends. This CDR3 reads CASSGQASYEQYF. The CDR3, as DNA: TGCGCCAGCAGTGGACAGGCCTCCTACGAGCAGTACTTC.

The chain's CDR3 is CASSAGLAGTYEQYF. The CDR3, as DNA: TGTGCCAGCAGCGCAGGACTAGCGGGGACCTACGAGCAGTACTTC. The chain employs TRBV7-3 and TRBJ2-7; 12 positions match TRBD2. CDR3 size: 15 residues. CDR1 is SGHTA and CDR2 is FQGTGA in the germline V gene. Unmatched junction bases numbered 4, after V lost 5 bases and J lost 2 bases. Supplemented by reference TRBV7-3 and TRBJ2-7, the full variable domain reads GAGVSQTPSNKVTEKGKYVELRCDPISGHTALYWYRQSLGQGPEFLIYFQGTGAADDSGLPNDRFFAVRPEGSVSTLKIQRTERGDSAVYLCASSAGLAGTYEQYFGPGTRLTVT.

The CDR3 is CASSLGAGYEQYF. CDR3 nucleotides: TGTGCCAGCAGCTTGGGTGCGGGGTACGAGCAGTACTTC. The V call is TRBV5-4, the J call TRBJ2-7; TRBD2 is a possible D gene (6 bases). Per germline, CDR1 SGHNT and CDR2 YYREEE (reference sequence). Trimming shortened V by 0 bases and J by 4 bases, and 8 bases separated the two germline ends. This CDR3 has 13 amino acids.